This T cell receptor beta chain was captured in a study of blood T cell repertoires in COVID-19. The assay was immunoSEQ multiplex PCR, and TCRdb's table has in-frame clones only and misses some. Of hundreds of thousands of clones in the sample, 80% to 90% were seen once. The germline V gene encodes CDR1 LGHNT and CDR2 FRNRAP. The length of the CDR3 is 17 residues. J gave up 7 bases and V 1 base, and 12 bases lay outside the gene matches. Sequencing was performed on PBMCs or T cells enriched from blood (not recorded which). The chain uses TRBV12-5 and TRBJ2-1; TRBD2 agrees at 8 bases. The TCR originated in a woman aged 50 to 65 with acute COVID-19. The CDR3 bases are TGTGCTAGTGGTTTGGGCCCCCCGCGCGGGAGGCTTAATGAGCAGTTCTTC. It encodes CASGLGPPRGRLNEQFF.